This T cell receptor (beta chain) was profiled in a study of T cell responses to AZD1222 COVID-19 vaccine. Data came from immunoSEQ multiplex PCR; TCRdb stores just in-frame clones and leaves some out. Of around 150,000 clones listed, roughly 92% are singletons. This CDR3 contains 14 residues. Per the germline V gene, CDR1 is SGHRS and CDR2 is YFSETQ. Trimming at V came to 1 base and at J to 5 bases, leaving 4 bases not matched to a gene. Turning to this clone: Antigen specificity is unknown.

Study observations and caveats: White British people made up most donors, females outnumbered males, and clonal diversity was possibly underestimated.

The material was peripheral blood, obtained on day 0 of AZD1222 vaccination. The rearrangement links TRBV5-1 to TRBJ2-7; 9 bases map to TRBD2. The TCR comes from an adult in good health. For the CDR3, the DNA is TGCGCCAGCAGCTTGTTATTAGCGGGAGACGAGCAGTACTTC. It specifies CASSLLLAGDEQYF.